This record concerns one TCR beta chain sequence. Its antigen is unknown. The sample comes from a study of T cell repertoires in cytomegalovirus infection. Notes on the study in general: What dominated the ex vivo response were HLA-C-restricted CMV-specific TCR beta clonotypes.

TCRdb fed the reads into MiXCR, producing one record per CDR3 protein. The sample contains 600,000 to 700,000 distinct CDR3 sequences, roughly 33% of which appear only once. Germline V lookup: CDR1 DFQATT, CDR2 SNEGSKA (reference sequence). The J segment lost 4 bases and the V segment lost 4 bases, leaving 7 bases of the junction unmatched. This CDR3 has 14 amino acids. The chain uses TRBV20-1 and TRBJ1-5, with 7 bases that match TRBD1. The receptor was isolated from a human donor in good health (CMV status not recorded). Some clones in this sample may be carry-over from other donors' samples. The source material was cultured PBMCs, sampled from culture after CMV antigen stimulation. DNA for the CDR3: TGCAGTGCTATAGAAGGGGGCGGGAATCAGCCCCAGCATTTT. Amino acids: CSAIEGGGNQPQHF.